Listed here are 3 T cell receptor beta chains from one sample, sequenced in a study of PD-1 blockade in classical Hodgkin lymphoma. The protocol was immunoSEQ multiplex PCR, while the TCRdb copy is restricted to in-frame clones and leaves out a portion. The sample lists around 25,000 clones, 60% to 80% occurring once. Time point described: cycle 4 day 1 (C4D1), after less than 7 weeks of nivolumab. Every patient was affected by relapse after autologous stem cell transplantation, while exposure to brentuximab vedotin was not uniform. This sample comprised peripheral blood mononuclear cells (PBMCs), obtained before the fourth cycle of nivolumab. The receptors come from a human donor with classical Hodgkin lymphoma.

The V gene is TRBV6-5, the J gene TRBJ2-7; D is uncertain. Germline lookup yields CDR1 MNHEY and CDR2 SVGAGI. The CDR3 has 14 amino acids. With 2 bases removed from V and 2 bases from J, the gap between germline ends came to 10 bases. Here the CDR3 DNA reads TGTGCCAGCAGTTACGCCAGGTATGCCTACGAGCAGTACTTC. Translating gives CASSYARYAYEQYF.

The V call is TRBV19, the J call TRBJ2-3; the D is unclear. CDR1 and CDR2 (germline): LNHDA, SQIVND (reference sequence). The CDR3 is 15 amino acids. Trimming shortened V by 5 bases and J by 0 bases, and 12 bases separated the two germline ends. The CDR3 here is CASSPTRGSTDTQYF. The DNA of the CDR3 is TGTGCCAGTAGTCCCACGCGCGGAAGCACAGATACGCAGTATTTT.

The V call is TRBV5-4, the J call TRBJ2-5; 9 nucleotides align to TRBD1. Matching the DNA end better, TRBJ2-7 makes the J call doubtful. The CDR3 loop spans 16 amino acids. CDR1 is SGHNT and CDR2 is YYREEE in the germline V gene (reference sequence). The CDR3 loop reads CASSLETGTGYYEQYF. The DNA for the CDR3 is TGTGCCAGCAGCTTGGAGACCGGGACAGGGTACTACGAGCAGTACTTC.